The rows below give T cell receptor beta chains drawn from one sample of a study of control samples from healthy donors and cancer patients. Sequencing was performed with immunoSEQ multiplex PCR; in TCRdb, only in-frame clones are kept and a portion is missing. The sample records tens of thousands of clones, roughly 89% being singletons. Material: blood. All receptors derive from a man aged 50-59 years in good health. CDR3s include the opening cysteine and the closing phenylalanine or tryptophan. The D gene is left open where the match is weak. Clone size is not always given. Where it is, it says once, few, many or a class for expanded clones.

v_call: TRBV5-6; d_call: TRBD1; clone_size: .; j_call: TRBJ2-1; cdr3_aa: CASSRRTGWVDEQFF; cdr3_nt: TGTGCCAGCAGCAGACGGACAGGGTGGGTCGATGAGCAGTTCTTC
v_call: TRBV5-1; d_call: .; clone_size: .; j_call: TRBJ1-2; cdr3_aa: CASSLETGGRGGYTF; cdr3_nt: TGCGCCAGCAGCTTAGAGACAGGAGGTCGCGGTGGCTACACCTTC
v_call: TRBV18; d_call: .; clone_size: once; j_call: TRBJ1-6; cdr3_aa: CASSRDPYNSPLHF; cdr3_nt: TGTGCCAGCTCGAGAGACCCCTATAATTCACCCCTCCACTTT
v_call: TRBV29-1; d_call: TRBD1; clone_size: .; j_call: TRBJ2-1; cdr3_aa: CSSSGGAYNEQFF; cdr3_nt: TGCAGCTCCTCAGGGGGCGCCTACAATGAGCAGTTCTTC
v_call: TRBV9; d_call: TRBD1; clone_size: .; j_call: TRBJ1-3; cdr3_aa: CASSARSRGSSGNTIYF; cdr3_nt: TGTGCCAGCAGCGCCCGAAGCAGGGGGAGCTCTGGAAACACCATATATTTT
v_call: TRBV7-2; d_call: .; clone_size: .; j_call: TRBJ2-3; cdr3_aa: CASSFLTDTQYF; cdr3_nt: TGTGCCAGCAGCTTCCTGACAGATACGCAGTATTTT
v_call: TRBV6-1; d_call: .; clone_size: once; j_call: TRBJ1-2; cdr3_aa: CASSEEFGGRYTF; cdr3_nt: TGTGCCAGCAGTGAAGAATTCGGAGGGAGATACACCTTC
v_call: TRBV5-4; d_call: TRBD2; clone_size: .; j_call: TRBJ2-1; cdr3_aa: CASSGSGVRGEQFF; cdr3_nt: TGTGCCAGCAGCGGTAGCGGGGTAAGGGGTGAGCAGTTCTTC
v_call: TRBV7-9; d_call: .; clone_size: .; j_call: TRBJ2-2; cdr3_aa: CASSFQAGELFF; cdr3_nt: TGTGCCAGCAGCTTTCAGGCCGGGGAGCTGTTTTTT
v_call: TRBV7-2; d_call: .; clone_size: .; j_call: TRBJ1-2; cdr3_aa: CASSLEEGNAGYTF; cdr3_nt: TGTGCCAGCAGCTTAGAAGAAGGAAACGCGGGCTACACCTTC
v_call: TRBV6-6; d_call: .; clone_size: .; j_call: TRBJ1-6; cdr3_aa: CASSYSQPNSPLHF; cdr3_nt: TGTGCCAGCAGTTACTCGCAACCCAATTCACCCCTCCACTTT
v_call: TRBV25-1; d_call: .; clone_size: .; j_call: TRBJ1-1; cdr3_aa: CASSPADTEAFF; cdr3_nt: TGTGCCAGCAGCCCGGCGGACACTGAAGCTTTCTTT
v_call: TRBV7-9; d_call: TRBD1; clone_size: .; j_call: TRBJ1-2; cdr3_aa: CASSGQIYGYTF; cdr3_nt: TGTGCCAGCTCGGGACAGATTTATGGCTACACCTTC
v_call: TRBV4-2; d_call: .; clone_size: .; j_call: TRBJ1-2; cdr3_aa: CASSQDGQGLGLYTF; cdr3_nt: TGTGCCAGCAGCCAAGACGGGCAGGGACTTGGCCTCTACACCTTC
v_call: TRBV2; d_call: .; clone_size: .; j_call: TRBJ2-5; cdr3_aa: CASSGGLQETQYF; cdr3_nt: TGTGCCAGCAGTGGGGGGCTCCAAGAGACCCAGTACTTC
v_call: TRBV6-1; d_call: .; clone_size: .; j_call: TRBJ2-5; cdr3_aa: CASSEPFREVQYF; cdr3_nt: TGTGCCAGCAGTGAACCCTTTAGGGAGGTCCAGTACTTC
v_call: TRBV3-1/TRBV3-2; d_call: TRBD1; clone_size: .; j_call: TRBJ2-7; cdr3_aa: CASSRSRGQGGEQYF; cdr3_nt: TGTGCCAGCAGCCGCTCTCGAGGACAGGGGGGCGAGCAGTACTTC
v_call: TRBV7-6; d_call: .; clone_size: .; j_call: TRBJ1-1; cdr3_aa: CASSLGAVVGNTEAFF; cdr3_nt: TGTGCCAGCAGCTTAGGGGCAGTCGTAGGAAACACTGAAGCTTTCTTT
v_call: TRBV7-2; d_call: .; clone_size: .; j_call: TRBJ2-5; cdr3_aa: CASSLELYRQPSYF; cdr3_nt: TGTGCCAGCAGCTTAGAGTTATATCGGCAGCCCTCGTACTTC
v_call: TRBV9; d_call: .; clone_size: .; j_call: TRBJ1-3; cdr3_aa: CASTKGGPGNTIYF; cdr3_nt: TGTGCCAGCACTAAGGGGGGGCCCGGAAACACCATATATTTT
v_call: TRBV5-1; d_call: .; clone_size: few; j_call: TRBJ2-5; cdr3_aa: CASSLLSQGGETQYF; cdr3_nt: TGCGCCAGCAGCTTGCTCTCACAGGGAGGGGAGACCCAGTACTTC
v_call: TRBV19; d_call: TRBD1; clone_size: .; j_call: TRBJ1-3; cdr3_aa: CASSRGTVSGNTIYF; cdr3_nt: TGTGCCAGTAGCCGCGGGACAGTCTCTGGAAACACCATATATTTT
v_call: TRBV18; d_call: .; clone_size: .; j_call: TRBJ1-1; cdr3_aa: CASSGGQNTEAFF; cdr3_nt: TGTGCCAGCTCTGGGGGCCAAAACACTGAAGCTTTCTTT
v_call: TRBV6-5; d_call: .; clone_size: .; j_call: TRBJ1-1; cdr3_aa: CASSLWVNTEAFF; cdr3_nt: TGTGCCAGCAGTCTGTGGGTGAACACTGAAGCTTTCTTT
v_call: TRBV4-1; d_call: .; clone_size: .; j_call: TRBJ1-4; cdr3_aa: CASSQSTGKLFF; cdr3_nt: TGCGCCAGCAGCCAATCAACGGGGAAACTGTTTTTT
v_call: TRBV19; d_call: TRBD1; clone_size: .; j_call: TRBJ1-1; cdr3_aa: CASSRRTGTGSTEAFF; cdr3_nt: TGTGCCAGTAGCAGAAGGACAGGCACGGGGTCCACTGAAGCTTTCTTT
v_call: TRBV5-1; d_call: TRBD1; clone_size: .; j_call: TRBJ2-5; cdr3_aa: CASSATGAGQQTQYF; cdr3_nt: TGCGCCAGCAGCGCTACAGGGGCGGGTCAACAGACCCAGTACTTC
v_call: TRBV27; d_call: .; clone_size: .; j_call: TRBJ1-2; cdr3_aa: CASSLSGVGGYTF; cdr3_nt: TGTGCCAGCAGTTTGTCGGGGGTTGGTGGCTACACCTTC
v_call: TRBV30; d_call: .; clone_size: .; j_call: TRBJ2-3; cdr3_aa: CAWSVPQTTDTQYF; cdr3_nt: TGTGCCTGGAGTGTACCCCAGACCACAGATACGCAGTATTTT
v_call: TRBV29-1; d_call: TRBD2; clone_size: .; j_call: TRBJ2-5; cdr3_aa: CSVVKRGGPETQYF; cdr3_nt: TGCAGCGTTGTCAAACGGGGGGGCCCCGAGACCCAGTACTTC
v_call: TRBV19; d_call: .; clone_size: .; j_call: TRBJ1-4; cdr3_aa: CASSTRRSTSEKLFF; cdr3_nt: TGTGCCAGTAGTACGCGACGCTCAACGAGCGAAAAACTGTTTTTT
v_call: TRBV5-5; d_call: .; clone_size: .; j_call: TRBJ2-3; cdr3_aa: CASSEGRDTQYF; cdr3_nt: TGTGCCAGCAGCGAGGGACGAGATACGCAGTATTTT
v_call: TRBV9; d_call: .; clone_size: .; j_call: TRBJ2-6; cdr3_aa: CASSVRTSGANVLTF; cdr3_nt: TGTGCCAGCAGCGTTCGGACCTCTGGGGCCAACGTCCTGACTTTC
v_call: TRBV10-1; d_call: .; clone_size: .; j_call: TRBJ2-5; cdr3_aa: CASSDGTAIQQETQYF; cdr3_nt: TGCGCCAGCAGTGACGGGACGGCCATCCAACAAGAGACCCAGTACTTC
v_call: TRBV3-1/TRBV3-2; d_call: .; clone_size: .; j_call: TRBJ1-1; cdr3_aa: CASSRAFSMNTEAFF; cdr3_nt: TGTGCCAGCAGCCGAGCCTTTTCTATGAACACTGAAGCTTTCTTT
v_call: TRBV20-1; d_call: .; clone_size: .; j_call: TRBJ1-2; cdr3_aa: CSASFQGTYGYTF; cdr3_nt: TGCAGTGCTAGTTTCCAGGGGACCTATGGCTACACCTTC
v_call: TRBV3-1/TRBV3-2; d_call: TRBD1; clone_size: .; j_call: TRBJ2-3; cdr3_aa: CASQGVVDTQYF; cdr3_nt: TGTGCCAGCCAGGGGGTGGTAGATACGCAGTATTTT
v_call: TRBV3-1/TRBV3-2; d_call: .; clone_size: .; j_call: TRBJ1-2; cdr3_aa: CASSQVAGRNYGYTF; cdr3_nt: TGTGCCAGCAGCCAAGTCGCAGGGAGAAACTATGGCTACACCTTC
v_call: TRBV20-1; d_call: .; clone_size: .; j_call: TRBJ1-1; cdr3_aa: CSASVLTEAFF; cdr3_nt: TGCAGTGCCTCCGTTTTGACCGAAGCTTTCTTT
v_call: TRBV11-2; d_call: TRBD1; clone_size: .; j_call: TRBJ2-7; cdr3_aa: CASSRIGTGDGHEQYF; cdr3_nt: TGTGCCAGCAGCCGAATAGGGACAGGGGACGGCCACGAGCAGTACTTC
v_call: TRBV20-1; d_call: .; clone_size: few; j_call: TRBJ1-2; cdr3_aa: CSAAAGVKDTF; cdr3_nt: TGCAGTGCTGCCGCAGGGGTTAAGGACACCTTC
v_call: TRBV4-1; d_call: .; clone_size: .; j_call: TRBJ2-3; cdr3_aa: CASSQDRSGNTQYF; cdr3_nt: TGCGCCAGCAGCCAAGATCGGAGCGGAAATACGCAGTATTTT
v_call: TRBV3-1/TRBV3-2; d_call: .; clone_size: .; j_call: TRBJ1-1; cdr3_aa: CASSQVMNTEAFF; cdr3_nt: TGTGCCAGCAGCCAAGTCATGAACACTGAAGCTTTCTTT
v_call: TRBV18; d_call: .; clone_size: once; j_call: TRBJ1-1; cdr3_aa: CAASTAKNTEAFF; cdr3_nt: TGTGCCGCCTCCACCGCAAAGAACACTGAAGCTTTCTTT
v_call: TRBV15; d_call: .; clone_size: few; j_call: TRBJ2-5; cdr3_aa: CATNLGRETQYF; cdr3_nt: TGTGCCACCAACCTTGGACGTGAGACCCAGTACTTC
v_call: TRBV6-6; d_call: TRBD1; clone_size: .; j_call: TRBJ1-5; cdr3_aa: CASSRSPNRGLNQPQHF; cdr3_nt: TGTGCCAGCAGTCGAAGTCCTAACAGGGGGCTTAATCAGCCCCAGCATTTT
v_call: TRBV5-6; d_call: .; clone_size: .; j_call: TRBJ2-3; cdr3_aa: CASSLNRGYADTQYF; cdr3_nt: TGTGCCAGCAGCTTGAACCGGGGGTACGCAGATACGCAGTATTTT
v_call: TRBV5-1; d_call: .; clone_size: .; j_call: TRBJ2-3; cdr3_aa: CASSPLGRSTDTQYF; cdr3_nt: TGCGCCAGCAGCCCCCTTGGGCGAAGCACAGATACGCAGTATTTT
v_call: TRBV4-1; d_call: .; clone_size: .; j_call: TRBJ2-7; cdr3_aa: CASSHRQTYEQYF; cdr3_nt: TGCGCCAGCAGCCATCGGCAGACATACGAGCAGTACTTC